These 10 T cell receptor beta chains were sequenced from one sample in a study of T cells after yellow fever vaccination. One entry per CDR3 protein, called by TCRdb with MiXCR from the 5' RACE reads. The sample holds roughly 340,000 distinct CDR3 sequences, 4% seen once. Sequences were derived from PBMCs, sampled 5 days after the yellow fever booster vaccination. These receptors all come from a man younger than 30 who received the YFV17D yellow fever vaccine.

This clonotype was recorded a few times. V gene TRBV25-1 combines with J gene TRBJ1-1; D is ambiguous. The CDR3 sequence is 14 residues long. The V and J ends lost 6 bases and 4 bases respectively, with 15 bases between them. Germline V gene data show CDR1 as MGHDK and CDR2 as SYGVNS. The CDR3: CASRLGVWGTEAFF. The DNA for the CDR3 is TGTGCCAGCAGACTCGGGGTATGGGGCACTGAAGCTTTCTTT. Full variable domain (missing parts from reference TRBV25-1 and TRBJ1-1): EADIYQTPRYLVIGTGKKITLECSQTMGHDKMYWYQQDPGMELHLIHYSYGVNSTEKGDLSSESTVSRIRTEHFPLTLESARPSHTSQYLCASRLGVWGTEAFFGQGTRLTVV.

This clonotype was found a few times. The chain carries TRBV24-1 and TRBJ1-5; D is undetermined. The CDR3 spans 16 residues. V shed 4 bases and J shed 1 base, with 13 bases lying between them. Looked up from germline, CDR1 is KGHDR and CDR2 is SFDVKD. This chain's CDR3 is CATSDRTYGSNQPQHF. In nucleotides, the CDR3 is TGTGCCACCAGTGACCGGACTTATGGAAGCAATCAGCCCCAGCATTTT.

The chain combines TRBV20-1 with TRBJ2-7, with 8 nucleotides matching TRBD2. Trimming removed 7 bases from V and 0 bases from J; junction bases left unmatched: 11. The CDR3 spans 15 residues. The germline V gene has CDR1 DFQATT and CDR2 SNEGSKA (reference sequence). CDR3 residues: CSVSGGTASSYEQYV. CDR3 DNA sequence: TGCAGTGTAAGCGGGGGAACTGCAAGCTCCTACGAGCAGTACGTC.

This clonotype was recorded a few times. This chain connects TRBV20-1 to TRBJ1-4; 7 bases match TRBD1. Germline V lookup: CDR1 DFQATT, CDR2 SNEGSKA (reference sequence). The CDR3 runs to 17 residues. Losses at the gene ends were 0 bases for V and 4 bases for J; bases not matched to a gene: 11. The CDR3 sequence is CSARDLTGQGNNEKLFF. In nucleotides, the CDR3 is TGCAGTGCTAGAGACTTGACAGGGCAGGGGAATAATGAAAAACTGTTTTTT.

Only a few counts were recorded for this clonotype. The CDR3 protein is CASSLLGGRGYTF. CDR3 bases: TGTGCCAGCAGTTTATTAGGGGGCCGGGGCTACACCTTC. The V gene is TRBV27, the J gene TRBJ1-2; 7 nucleotides match TRBD1. The CDR3 loop spans 13 amino acids. The V segment lost 1 base and the J segment 8 bases; nucleotides outside the gene matches: 4. The germline CDR1 and CDR2 sequences are MNHEY and SMNVEV (reference sequence).

This clonotype turned up a few times. The CDR3 region is CASSLWGGGLLDTQYF. The DNA of the CDR3 is TGCGCCAGCAGCCTATGGGGGGGGGGCCTATTAGATACGCAGTATTTT. The chain uses TRBV4-3 and TRBJ2-3; D possibly corresponds to TRBD2 (7 bases). V lost 4 bases and J 5 bases, leaving 19 bases between the germline ends. The germline V gene encodes CDR1 LGHNA and CDR2 YSLEER. CDR3 length: 16 amino acids.

J is TRBJ2-3 and V is TRBV12-3 or TRBV12-4, with 9 bases lining up with TRBD2. V trimming: 10 bases; J trimming: 5 bases; junction bases outside the gene matches: 7. This CDR3 spans 13 amino acids. For the CDR3, the DNA is TGTGCCATTGCGGGGGGGCAAGAAGATACGCAGTATTTT. This translates into CAIAGGQEDTQYF.

This clonotype was seen a handful of times. The chain links TRBV6-6 to TRBJ1-3; no reliable D call. V lost 2 bases and J 1 base, leaving 3 bases between the germline ends. This CDR3 comprises 13 residues. Per germline, CDR1 MNHNY and CDR2 SVGAGI (reference sequence). This CDR3 is CASSYASGNTIYF. CDR3 nucleotides: TGTGCCAGCAGTTACGCTTCTGGAAACACCATATATTTT.

This rearrangement joins TRBV25-1 to TRBJ2-7; possible D gene TRBD1, 7 bases. This CDR3 has 12 residues. CDR1 is MGHDK and CDR2 is SYGVNS in the germline V gene. CDR3 nucleotides: TGTGCTTCCAGGGGGGCCTCCTACGAGCAGTACTTC. This gives the protein CASRGASYEQYF.

The rearrangement links TRBV9 to TRBJ1-1; the match to TRBD1 covers 8 bases. The CDR3 covers 18 residues. V dropped 4 bases and J dropped 3; count of bases not matched to a gene: 17. Germline CDR1 reads SGDLS; CDR2 reads YYNGEE. The DNA of the CDR3 is TGTGCCAGCAGCCGCACCACATTCGACAGGGGAGCGGACACTGAAGCTTTCTTT. This codes for CASSRTTFDRGADTEAFF. Using reference TRBV9 and TRBJ1-1 for the parts outside the CDR3, the full variable domain is DSGVTQTPKHLITATGQRVTLRCSPRSGDLSVYWYQQSLDQGLQFLIQYYNGEERAKGNILERFSAQQFPDLHSELNLSSLELGDSALYFCASSRTTFDRGADTEAFFGQGTRLTVV.